This record covers a single T cell receptor (beta chain). Sequenced patients had shown CD8+CD57+ cell expansion by flow cytometry. The record originates from a study of CD8+CD57+ T cells in acquired aplastic anemia. TCR beta VDJ and CDR3 were profiled, and genomic DNA was the template. Using its own MiXCR run on the reads, TCRdb lists one record per CDR3 protein. The repertoire holds 150,000 to 200,000 distinct CDR3 sequences, with around half as singletons. Germline CDR1 MGHRA, CDR2 YSYEKL. J gave up 4 bases and V 1 base, and 2 bases lay outside the gene matches. The CDR3 has 16 residues. The V call is TRBV4-1, the J call TRBJ2-2; 11 bases are a match to TRBD2. The receptor was derived from a human donor with aplastic anemia. Sequenced sample: sorted CD4+, CD8+, or CD8+CD57+ T cells (not recorded which) from PBMCs. The CDR3 loop is CASSQATSGGTGELFF. CDR3 in DNA: TGCGCCAGCAGCCAAGCCACTAGCGGGGGCACCGGGGAGCTGTTTTTT.